The rows below give T cell receptor beta chains drawn from one sample of a study of cytomegalovirus exposure and HLA in healthy donors. Measured with immunoSEQ multiplex PCR; TCRdb has only the in-frame clones, and not every one. The sample table sets out roughly 190,000 clones. The sequenced sample consisted of PBMCs. Source of these receptors: a man aged 25 to 40 in good health and CMV-seronegative. CDR3s include the opening cysteine and the closing phenylalanine or tryptophan. D genes are given only for firm matches.

V,D,J,CDR3,DNA
TRBV30,-,TRBJ2-7,CAWSVRGTRDYEQYF,TGTGCCTGGAGTGTACGAGGGACAAGGGACTACGAGCAGTACTTC
TRBV7-9,-,TRBJ1-1,CASSLDRNTEAFF,TGTGCCAGCAGCTTGGACAGGAACACTGAAGCTTTCTTT
TRBV6-1,-,TRBJ1-1,CASRKQGDTEAFF,TGTGCCAGCAGAAAACAGGGTGACACTGAAGCTTTCTTT
TRBV27,-,TRBJ1-1,CASSLEGRVTEAFF,TGTGCCAGCAGTTTAGAGGGAAGAGTAACTGAAGCTTTCTTT
TRBV11-2,-,TRBJ1-5,CASSLRRGENQPQHF,TGTGCCAGCAGCTTAAGAAGGGGCGAGAATCAGCCCCAGCATTTT
TRBV7-9,TRBD1,TRBJ1-1,CASSSHRGTYTEAFF,TGTGCCAGCAGCTCCCACAGGGGAACGTACACTGAAGCTTTCTTT
TRBV2,TRBD1,TRBJ2-2,CASSESGTGNTGELFF,TGTGCCAGCAGTGAGTCCGGGACAGGGAACACCGGGGAGCTGTTTTTT
TRBV27,TRBD2,TRBJ2-3,CASSLLQGLAGPASQYF,TGTGCCAGCAGTTTGCTCCAGGGACTAGCGGGGCCAGCATCGCAGTATTTT
TRBV6-6,-,TRBJ2-5,CASSYPGTQETQYF,TGTGCCAGCAGTTACCCGGGAACCCAAGAGACCCAGTACTTC
TRBV7-2,TRBD1,TRBJ2-7,CASSNTGTGTYEQYF,TGTGCCAGCAGCAACACCGGGACAGGGACTTACGAGCAGTACTTC
TRBV18,TRBD1,TRBJ2-7,CASAQGAQTYEQYF,TGTGCCAGCGCACAGGGGGCGCAGACCTACGAGCAGTACTTC
TRBV6-5,-,TRBJ2-7,CASTPNGAYEQYF,TGTGCCAGCACTCCGAACGGGGCCTACGAGCAGTACTTC
TRBV2,-,TRBJ2-2,CASSERPGIPGELFF,TGTGCCAGCAGTGAACGTCCAGGGATTCCCGGGGAGCTGTTTTTT
TRBV15,-,TRBJ1-6,CATSRANSPLHF,TGTGCCACCAGCAGGGCAAATTCACCCCTCCACTTT
TRBV2,TRBD2,TRBJ2-2,CASRRGGTGELFF,TGTGCCAGCAGGCGGGGGGGGACCGGGGAGCTGTTTTTT
TRBV7-9,-,TRBJ1-2,CASSPPEINYGYTF,TGTGCCAGCAGCCCCCCGGAGATAAACTATGGCTACACCTTC
TRBV4-1,TRBD1,TRBJ2-5,CASSQPDRGQETQYF,TGCGCCAGCAGCCAACCCGACAGGGGACAAGAGACCCAGTACTTC
TRBV30,-,TRBJ2-3,CAWSVRLLTDTQYF,TGTGCCTGGAGTGTACGACTCCTCACAGATACGCAGTATTTT
TRBV6-5,-,TRBJ1-2,CASSRAGDYGYTF,TGTGCCAGCAGCAGGGCAGGGGACTATGGCTACACCTTC
TRBV11-3,TRBD2,TRBJ2-1,CASSQGLAGDEQFF,TGTGCCAGCAGTCAGGGGCTAGCGGGGGACGAGCAGTTCTTC
TRBV5-1,TRBD2,TRBJ2-3,CASSPGLAGAADTQYF,TGCGCCAGCAGCCCGGGACTAGCGGGAGCTGCAGATACGCAGTATTTT
TRBV5-1,-,TRBJ2-3,CASSFISGANTDTQYF,TGCGCCAGCAGCTTTATAAGCGGAGCCAACACAGATACGCAGTATTTT
TRBV30,-,TRBJ2-5,CAWRWRGQETQYF,TGTGCCTGGCGCTGGAGAGGCCAAGAGACCCAGTACTTC
TRBV7-9,-,TRBJ2-7,CASSLAPPYEQYF,TGTGCCAGCAGCTTAGCCCCTCCCTACGAGCAGTACTTC
TRBV11-3,-,TRBJ1-3,CASSLGLSGNTIYF,TGTGCCAGCAGCTTGGGACTTTCTGGAAACACCATATATTTT
TRBV5-1,TRBD2,TRBJ2-1,CASSLGPAGGLNEQFF,TGCGCCAGCAGCTTGGGACCCGCGGGAGGGCTTAATGAGCAGTTCTTC
TRBV14,TRBD1,TRBJ1-1,CASSQGHRGKNTEAFF,TGTGCCAGCAGTCAAGGTCACAGGGGCAAGAACACTGAAGCTTTCTTT
TRBV11-1,-,TRBJ2-2,CASSLEVRREQTGELFF,TGTGCCAGCAGCTTAGAGGTTAGGAGGGAGCAAACCGGGGAGCTGTTTTTT
TRBV19,TRBD1,TRBJ2-6,CASTDRASGANVLTF,TGTGCCAGCACTGACAGGGCCTCTGGGGCCAACGTCCTGACTTTC
TRBV10-3,TRBD2,TRBJ2-7,CAISEGPGTGGYEQYF,TGTGCCATCAGTGAGGGCCCCGGGACGGGAGGATACGAGCAGTACTTC
TRBV11-2,-,TRBJ2-5,CASSYNRQETQYF,TGTGCCAGCAGCTACAACAGACAAGAGACCCAGTACTTC
TRBV19,-,TRBJ1-1,CASSITRGRTEAFF,TGTGCCAGTAGTATCACAAGAGGCCGCACTGAAGCTTTCTTT
TRBV5-4,TRBD1,TRBJ1-1,CASSLQGASTEAFF,TGTGCCAGCAGCTTGCAGGGGGCGTCCACTGAAGCTTTCTTT
TRBV19,TRBD2,TRBJ2-5,CASSLSGTREETQYF,TGTGCCAGTAGTTTATCCGGGACTAGAGAAGAGACCCAGTACTTC
TRBV7-9,TRBD1,TRBJ2-7,CASSSQGARSYEQYF,TGTGCCAGCAGCTCACAGGGGGCCCGCTCCTACGAGCAGTACTTC
TRBV9,TRBD1,TRBJ2-2,CASSVYRGDTGELFF,TGTGCCAGCAGCGTATACAGGGGGGACACCGGGGAGCTGTTTTTT
TRBV9,-,TRBJ2-2,CASSVGGGGGTGELFF,TGTGCCAGCAGCGTTGGGGGCGGGGGTGGAACCGGGGAGCTGTTTTTT
TRBV7-9,-,TRBJ1-1,CASSLVAGAEAFF,TGTGCCAGCAGCTTAGTTGCAGGGGCTGAAGCTTTCTTT
TRBV4-1,-,TRBJ1-1,CASSQPIQGNTEASF,TGCGCCAGCAGCCAACCTATACAGGGTAACACTGAAGCTTCCTTT
TRBV6-1,-,TRBJ2-1,CASSEEDSTPNEQFF,TGTGCCAGCAGTGAAGAAGACAGTACCCCAAATGAGCAGTTCTTC
TRBV27,-,TRBJ1-6,CASSLSPGNSPLHF,TGTGCCAGCAGTTTATCACCAGGGAATTCACCCCTCCACTTT
TRBV10-3,TRBD1,TRBJ1-6,CAIKGTGGGSYNSPLHF,TGTGCCATCAAGGGGACAGGGGGAGGCTCCTATAATTCACCCCTCCACTTT
TRBV5-1,-,TRBJ2-7,CASSITGGLTYEQYF,TGCGCCAGCAGCATAACAGGGGGACTAACCTACGAGCAGTACTTC
TRBV7-2,-,TRBJ1-5,CASSLLYNQPQHF,TGTGCCAGCAGCTTACTATACAATCAGCCCCAGCATTTT
TRBV7-9,-,TRBJ2-1,CASSLVSSYNEQFF,TGTGCCAGCAGCTTAGTCAGCTCCTACAATGAGCAGTTCTTC
TRBV28,-,TRBJ1-4,CASIQGGPTRENEKLFF,TGTGCCAGCATCCAGGGCGGACCGACCCGCGAGAATGAAAAACTGTTTTTT
TRBV7-2,-,TRBJ1-5,CASNPGGANQPQHF,TGTGCCAGCAACCCCGGGGGGGCGAATCAGCCCCAGCATTTT
TRBV19,TRBD2,TRBJ2-3,CASSIGLAGSDTQYF,TGTGCCAGTAGTATTGGACTAGCGGGATCAGATACGCAGTATTTT
TRBV5-1,-,TRBJ1-1,CASSLEAAGNTEAFF,TGCGCCAGCAGCTTGGAGGCGGCGGGGAACACTGAAGCTTTCTTT
TRBV6-6,-,TRBJ1-6,CASSYPREEGSPLHF,TGTGCCAGCAGTTACCCGAGGGAGGAAGGATCACCCCTCCACTTT
TRBV5-1,TRBD1,TRBJ2-7,CASSLLPGGAQYEQYF,TGCGCCAGCAGCTTGTTGCCAGGGGGCGCTCAGTATGAGCAGTACTTC
TRBV7-2,TRBD1,TRBJ2-7,CASSSEILTGLVEQYF,TGTGCCAGCAGCTCAGAAATACTGACAGGGCTGGTCGAGCAGTACTTC
TRBV5-5,-,TRBJ1-6,CASSLGATSSYNSPLHF,TGTGCCAGCAGCTTGGGGGCTACAAGCTCCTATAATTCACCCCTCCACTTT
TRBV7-9,-,TRBJ2-5,CASIKGDFRDGETQYF,TGTGCCAGCATAAAAGGGGACTTTCGGGATGGGGAGACCCAGTACTTC
TRBV19,-,TRBJ1-1,CASSIGTEASQGFF,TGTGCCAGTAGTATCGGGACTGAAGCTTCCCAGGGTTTCTTT
TRBV29-1,TRBD1,TRBJ2-1,CSVTTGTGWAYNEQFF,TGCAGCGTCACCACCGGGACAGGGTGGGCCTACAATGAGCAGTTCTTC
TRBV9,TRBD1,TRBJ1-1,CASSVVQGSNTEAFF,TGTGCCAGCAGCGTAGTACAGGGGTCTAACACTGAAGCTTTCTTT
TRBV27,TRBD1,TRBJ2-6,CASSQDRGVSGANVLTF,TGTGCCAGCAGTCAGGACAGGGGAGTTTCTGGGGCCAACGTCCTGACTTTC